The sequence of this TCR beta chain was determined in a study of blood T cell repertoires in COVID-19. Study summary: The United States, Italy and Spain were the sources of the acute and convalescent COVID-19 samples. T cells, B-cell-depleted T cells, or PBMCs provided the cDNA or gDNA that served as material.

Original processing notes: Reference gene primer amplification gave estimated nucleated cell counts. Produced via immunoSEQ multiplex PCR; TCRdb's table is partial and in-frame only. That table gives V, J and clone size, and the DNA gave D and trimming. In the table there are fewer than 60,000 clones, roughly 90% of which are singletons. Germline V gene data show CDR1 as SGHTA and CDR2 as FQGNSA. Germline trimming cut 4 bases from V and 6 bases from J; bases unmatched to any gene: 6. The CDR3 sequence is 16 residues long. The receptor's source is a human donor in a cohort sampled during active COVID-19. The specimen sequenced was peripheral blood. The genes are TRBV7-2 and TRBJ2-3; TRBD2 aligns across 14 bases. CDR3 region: CASSSGTSGGVDTQYF. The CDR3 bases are TGTGCCAGCAGCTCAGGGACTAGCGGGGGTGTGGATACGCAGTATTTT.